This TCR beta chain came from a study of cytomegalovirus exposure and HLA in healthy donors. Germline-derived CDR1 and CDR2 are SGHDT and YYEEEE. The CDR3 length is 13 residues. The V end lost 4 bases, the J end lost 2 bases, and 4 bases lay between the germline ends. Study conclusions and caveats: In a later analysis, HLA-associated TCR beta chains were more clonally expanded than equally common others. Confirmation was obtained in vitro that a few CMV-associated chains are specific for CMV antigens. Per a prior analysis, the majority of TCR beta V segments were productive roughly 87% or roughly 30% of the time.

As regards this clone: No antigen is known for it.

The PCR used 60 Vbeta and 13 Jbeta primers. Only in-frame clones appear in the TCRdb table, and some are missing; sequencing was by immunoSEQ multiplex PCR. The sample gives some 120,000 clones, roughly 77% of which show up once; 1.5% to 2% is in the top ten. The chain is built from TRBV5-6 and TRBJ1-6; no firm D call. Sequencing was performed on PBMCs. This receptor was obtained from a man aged 40-55 years in good health and CMV-seronegative. The CDR3 nucleotides are TGTGCCAGCAGCGGCACCTATAATTCACCCCTCCACTTT. It codes for CASSGTYNSPLHF.